Listed here are 25 T cell receptor beta chains from one sample, sequenced in a study of T cells in tuberculosis. The data were produced by immunoSEQ multiplex PCR, yet TCRdb's version contains in-frame clones alone and is incomplete. Here the sample spans over 20,000 clones, more than 95% being singletons. Sequencing was carried out using PBMCs. All receptors come from a donor under 30 with latent tuberculosis or without tuberculosis infection.

V usage is TRBV30 and J usage is TRBJ1-2; D might be TRBD1 (6 bases). This CDR3 has 16 amino acids. V was shortened by 1 base and J by 7 bases, with 22 bases between the two germline ends. Looked up from germline, CDR1 is GTSNPN and CDR2 is SVGIG (reference sequence). The CDR3 region is CAWSAGPAGEMSGYTF. The CDR3 nucleotides are TGTGCCTGGAGTGCCGGACCCGCAGGGGAAATGAGTGGCTACACCTTC.

The chain recombines TRBV5-1 with TRBJ1-1, with 8 nucleotides matching TRBD1. CDR1 SGHRS and CDR2 YFSETQ come from the germline V gene. This CDR3 has 15 residues. J lost 4 bases, V lost 3 bases, and 8 bases had no gene match. CDR3 region: CASSSRTGLTTEAFF. DNA for the CDR3: TGCGCCAGCAGCTCGAGGACAGGGTTGACCACTGAAGCTTTCTTT. The entire variable domain, with the rest obtained from reference TRBV5-1 and TRBJ1-1, is as follows: KAGVTQTPRYLIKTRGQQVTLSCSPISGHRSVSWYQQTPGQGLQFLFEYFSETQRNKGNFPGRFSGRQFSNSRSEMNVSTLELGDSALYLCASSSRTGLTTEAFFGQGTRLTVV.

CDR3 sequence reads: CASSLKPGQGLYGYTF. In DNA form, the CDR3 reads TGTGCCAGCAGTCTGAAGCCGGGACAGGGACTTTATGGCTACACCTTC. This chain uses TRBV27 with TRBJ1-2; 9 bases are shared with TRBD1. Germline V gives CDR1 MNHEY, CDR2 SMNVEV (reference sequence). The CDR3 extends over 16 amino acids. V trimming: 5 bases; J trimming: 5 bases; junction bases outside the gene matches: 12.

DNA of the CDR3: TGTGCCAGCAGCCTATACTTGGATACGCAGTATTTT. Its translation is CASSLYLDTQYF. J is TRBJ2-3 and V is TRBV7-8; D gene ambiguous. The germline V gene has CDR1 SGHVS and CDR2 FQNEAQ. V lost 5 bases, J lost 6 bases, and 9 bases lay in between. The length of the CDR3 is 12 residues.

CDR3 loop: CASSPRQEAAGAQNTEAFF. CDR3 nucleotides: TGTGCCAGCTCACCCCGGCAAGAAGCCGCGGGGGCCCAGAACACTGAAGCTTTCTTT. The chain joins TRBV18 to TRBJ1-1, with a tentative D call TRBD1 (6 bases). CDR1 KGHSH and CDR2 LQKENI come from the germline V gene. The CDR3 consists of 19 residues. Trimming pared 3 bases from V and 1 base from J, leaving 24 bases between.

The gene calls are TRBV5-1 and TRBJ1-5; no clear D gene. V shed 2 bases and J shed 5 bases, with 11 bases lying between them. Germline CDR1 SGHRS, CDR2 YFSETQ. The CDR3 has 14 amino acids. CDR3 in amino acids: CASSLVAGHQPQHF. CDR3 DNA: TGCGCCAGCAGCTTAGTTGCGGGCCATCAGCCCCAGCATTTT.

The chain has TRBV12-5 and TRBJ1-1; D is uncertain. CDR1 is LGHNT and CDR2 is FRNRAP in the germline V gene. This CDR3 has 15 amino acids. V lost 2 bases to trimming and J lost 5 bases, with 15 bases between them. The CDR3 region is CASGLSFGRITEAFF. CDR3 nucleotide sequence: TGTGCTAGTGGTTTGAGCTTCGGCAGGATAACTGAAGCTTTCTTT.

The genes are TRBV19 and TRBJ1-2, with D hard to call. V was clipped by 6 bases and J by 0 bases, with 11 bases between them. Per the germline V gene, CDR1 is LNHDA and CDR2 is SQIVND (reference sequence). CDR3 length equals 14 residues. The CDR3 coding sequence is TGTGCCAGTAGGAAGGAGCAGTCTAACTATGGCTACACCTTC. Translation gives CASRKEQSNYGYTF.

V and J are TRBV19 and TRBJ2-7, with 16 bases identical to TRBD2. CDR3 length: 16 amino acids. V lost 5 bases and J lost 2; bases outside the gene matches: 3. Germline V gives CDR1 LNHDA, CDR2 SQIVND (reference sequence). CDR3 in DNA: TGTGCCAGTAGTCAGGGACTAGCGGGAGGGACCTACGAGCAGTACTTC. Its translation is CASSQGLAGGTYEQYF. Using reference TRBV19 and TRBJ2-7 for the parts outside the CDR3, the full variable domain is DGGITQSPKYLFRKEGQNVTLSCEQNLNHDAMYWYRQDPGQGLRLIYYSQIVNDFQKGDIAEGYSVSREKKESFPLTVTSAQKNPTAFYLCASSQGLAGGTYEQYFGPGTRLTVT.

This chain joins TRBV6-1 and TRBJ1-2; D remains unclear. Between the trimmed V and J ends, which lost 1 base and 6 bases, there was a span of 9 bases. The CDR3 is made up of 13 amino acids. Germline CDR1 MNHNS, CDR2 SASEGT. In nucleotides, the CDR3 is TGTGCCAGCAGTGAAGGAAGGAGGAATGGCTACACCTTC. Translated: CASSEGRRNGYTF.

The chain links TRBV30 to TRBJ2-2, with D uncertain. The CDR3 consists of 12 residues. The germline V gene has CDR1 GTSNPN and CDR2 SVGIG (reference sequence). V gave up 0 bases and J gave up 7 bases, with 6 bases separating them. Here the CDR3 reads CAWSVENGELFF. CDR3 sequence (DNA): TGTGCCTGGAGTGTAGAGAACGGGGAGCTGTTTTTT.

This clone was seen a few times. The chain carries TRBV29-1 and TRBJ1-1; a weak D match, TRBD1 (5 bases). CDR3 length: 12 residues. V was shortened by 7 bases and J by 2 bases, with 11 bases between the two germline ends. Germline V lookup: CDR1 SQVTM, CDR2 ANQGSEA. The CDR3: CSGGASNTEAFF. The CDR3 DNA reads TGCAGCGGCGGGGCGAGTAACACTGAAGCTTTCTTT. Full variable domain (remainder filled in from reference TRBV29-1 and TRBJ1-1): SAVISQKPSRDICQRGTSLTIQCQVDSQVTMMFWYRQQPGQSLTLIATANQGSEATYESGFVIDKFPISRPNLTFSTLTVSNMSPEDSSIYLCSGGASNTEAFFGQGTRLTVV.

The chain combines TRBV5-4 with TRBJ2-5; D gene uncertain. Germline values: CDR1 SGHNT, CDR2 YYREEE (reference sequence). The CDR3 has 14 residues. V was cut by 0 bases and J by 2 bases, with 8 bases left in between. This chain's CDR3 is CASSLDRPQETQYF. CDR3 nucleotides: TGTGCCAGCAGCTTGGACAGACCTCAAGAGACCCAGTACTTC.

The chain joins TRBV4-1 to TRBJ2-7; D perhaps matches TRBD1 (6 bases). Between the trimmed V and J ends, which lost 5 bases and 2 bases, there was a span of 10 bases. The CDR3 covers 13 residues. The germline V gene has CDR1 MGHRA and CDR2 YSYEKL. CDR3 region: CASSIGTTYEQYF. The CDR3 bases are TGCGCCAGCAGCATTGGGACAACCTACGAGCAGTACTTC.

The V and J genes are TRBV13 and TRBJ2-3; TRBD1 aligns across 7 bases. Looked up from germline, CDR1 is PRHDT and CDR2 is FYEKMQ (reference sequence). V lost 6 bases to trimming and J lost 1 base; unmatched junction nucleotides: 10. The CDR3 has 16 residues. The CDR3 DNA sequence: TGTGCCAGCAGTCCCGTGCAGGGACAGCGCACAGATACGCAGTATTTT. Protein sequence: CASSPVQGQRTDTQYF.

The genes are TRBV19 and TRBJ2-7; D gene ambiguous. V lost 5 bases to trimming and J lost 0 bases, with 5 bases between them. The CDR3 totals 12 residues. Per the germline V gene, CDR1 is LNHDA and CDR2 is SQIVND (reference sequence). CDR3 protein: CASSESSYEQYF. CDR3 coding DNA: TGTGCCAGTAGTGAGAGCTCCTACGAGCAGTACTTC. Using reference TRBV19 and TRBJ2-7 for the parts outside the CDR3, the full variable domain is DGGITQSPKYLFRKEGQNVTLSCEQNLNHDAMYWYRQDPGQGLRLIYYSQIVNDFQKGDIAEGYSVSREKKESFPLTVTSAQKNPTAFYLCASSESSYEQYFGPGTRLTVT.

This sequence joins TRBV29-1 and TRBJ2-7, with 7 bases fitting TRBD1. The CDR3 contains 12 residues. Germline trimming cut 4 bases from V and 2 bases from J; bases unmatched to any gene: 2. CDR1 SQVTM and CDR2 ANQGSEA come from the germline V gene. CDR3 residues: CSVVGQAYEQYF. CDR3 in DNA: TGCAGCGTTGTAGGACAGGCCTACGAGCAGTACTTC.

This clone occurred once. V and J are TRBV18 and TRBJ1-5; TRBD1 aligns across 8 bases. From germline, CDR1 is KGHSH and CDR2 LQKENI. Germline trimming cut 5 bases from V and 2 bases from J; bases unmatched to any gene: 14. The length of the CDR3 is 18 residues. The CDR3 nucleotides read TGTGCCAGCTCATCGATCCGGACAGGGTTGATGGGCAATCAGCCCCAGCATTTT. Amino acids: CASSSIRTGLMGNQPQHF.

The chain links TRBV5-8 to TRBJ1-5, with unresolved D. Germline loops: CDR1 SGHTS, CDR2 YDEGEE. V was clipped by 4 bases and J by 4 bases, with 15 bases between them. The CDR3 totals 15 residues. The CDR3 is CASSRAWEVNQPQHF. The CDR3, as DNA: TGTGCCAGCAGCCGAGCCTGGGAGGTAAATCAGCCCCAGCATTTT.

V is TRBV6-4 and J is TRBJ2-7; 8 positions agree with TRBD2. V shed 6 bases and J 2 bases; nucleotides not matched to a gene: 6. The CDR3 covers 14 residues. The germline V gene has CDR1 MRHNA and CDR2 SNTAGT. As DNA, the CDR3 is TGTGCCAGCAGGTCCGGGGGGGGAACCTACGAGCAGTACTTC. Protein product: CASRSGGGTYEQYF.

This clone was observed a single time. The chain links TRBV30 to TRBJ1-6, with D maybe TRBD1 (6 bases). Germline CDR1 is GTSNPN and CDR2 is SVGIG (reference sequence). The length of the CDR3 is 13 residues. The V end lost 4 bases, the J end lost 10 bases, and 14 bases lay between the germline ends. The CDR3 sequence: CAWNRGKESPLHF. The CDR3 coding sequence is TGTGCCTGGAATAGGGGGAAGGAATCACCCCTCCACTTT.

The chain uses TRBV29-1 and TRBJ2-7; the D is unclear. Germline CDR1 is SQVTM and CDR2 is ANQGSEA. The CDR3 spans 11 residues. Trimming cost V 1 base and J 9 bases, with 10 bases left between them. CDR3 sequence (DNA): TGCAGCGTTGAAGGAGAGGTGCGGCAGTACTTC. It yields the protein CSVEGEVRQYF.

This clone was detected once. The rearrangement joins TRBV29-1 to TRBJ2-3; unclear D gene. The germline CDR1 and CDR2 sequences are SQVTM and ANQGSEA. V was trimmed by 3 bases and J by 0 bases, leaving 7 bases between them. This CDR3 region has 13 residues. CDR3 protein: CSVDYPSTDTQYF. CDR3 in DNA: TGCAGCGTTGACTACCCTAGCACAGATACGCAGTATTTT.

This clone was recorded once. This chain uses TRBV5-1 with TRBJ1-1; unclear D gene. Trimming cost V 0 bases and J 5 bases, with 8 bases left between them. The CDR3 contains 13 residues. CDR1 SGHRS and CDR2 YFSETQ come from the germline V gene. DNA of the CDR3: TGCGCCAGCAGCTTGGTATATCGGACTGAAGCTTTCTTT. Translated, it gives CASSLVYRTEAFF.

The rearrangement links TRBV11-3 to TRBJ2-1, with 9 bases lining up with TRBD1. Trimming cost V 0 bases and J 7 bases; bases outside gene matches: 7. CDR1 and CDR2 from the germline V gene are SGHNT and YENEEA. The CDR3 consists of 16 residues. The CDR3 reads CASSLEGTGSRNEQFF. In DNA form, the CDR3 reads TGTGCCAGCAGCTTAGAAGGGACAGGGTCAAGGAATGAGCAGTTCTTC.